The 10 T cell receptor beta chains below come from one sample, sequenced in a study of T cell responses to AZD1222 COVID-19 vaccine. Here immunoSEQ multiplex PCR was the method, and the copy in TCRdb shows in-frame clones only, minus some. The repertoire holds 160,000 or so clones, with about 92% as singletons. Specimen: peripheral blood, collected on day 0 of AZD1222 vaccination. The origin of the receptors is an adult in good health.

The chain uses TRBV3-1 (or the pseudogene TRBV3-2) and TRBJ1-1; 7 nucleotides align to TRBD1. V was clipped by 4 bases and J by 1 base; unmatched bases: 3. Per the germline V gene, CDR1 is LGHDT and CDR2 is YNNKEL (reference sequence). The CDR3 contains 14 residues. The CDR3 DNA sequence: TGTGCCAGCAGCCCTAGACAGGGGAACACTGAAGCTTTCTTT. Protein sequence: CASSPRQGNTEAFF.

The chain couples TRBV4-2 to TRBJ2-2; 12 nucleotides match TRBD2. The CDR3 loop spans 18 amino acids. After removal of 0 bases from V and 0 bases from J, the junction contained 2 bases not matched to a gene. Germline CDR1 and CDR2: LGHNA and YNFKEQ. The chain's CDR3 is CASSQETSGGSNTGELFF. The CDR3 nucleotides read TGTGCCAGCAGCCAAGAGACTAGCGGGGGATCGAACACCGGGGAGCTGTTTTTT.

The V gene is TRBV6-5, the J gene TRBJ2-7; D unclear. With 0 bases removed from V and 7 bases from J, the gap between germline ends came to 16 bases. The CDR3 totals 15 residues. Germline V gives CDR1 MNHEY, CDR2 SVGAGI. CDR3 in amino acids: CASSYSTGPALEQYF. The CDR3 nucleotides are TGTGCCAGCAGTTACTCGACCGGGCCAGCCCTGGAGCAGTACTTC.

The genes are TRBV7-9 and TRBJ2-1; TRBD2 matches at 10 bases. This CDR3 contains 16 residues. The germline gives CDR1 SEHNR, CDR2 FQNEAQ (reference sequence). J lost 2 bases, V lost 5 bases, and 6 bases had no gene match. The CDR3 DNA reads as TGTGCCAGCAGCAATAGCGGGAGGCTCCCCTACAATGAGCAGTTCTTC. This encodes CASSNSGRLPYNEQFF.

The chain uses TRBV7-8 and TRBJ1-2, with TRBD1 identical over 9 bases. After removal of 4 bases from V and 0 bases from J, the junction contained 6 bases not matched to a gene. Germline loops: CDR1 SGHVS, CDR2 FQNEAQ. The CDR3 has 16 residues. CDR3 coding DNA: TGTGCCAGCAGCTCGAGGGACAGGGCAGCTAACTATGGCTACACCTTC. It specifies CASSSRDRAANYGYTF.

This chain links TRBV18 with TRBJ1-3; no clear D. V gave up 1 base and J gave up 0 bases, with 4 bases separating them. Germline CDR1 KGHSH, CDR2 LQKENI. The CDR3 is 14 amino acids. The CDR3 sequence is CASSPQGSGNTIYF. The CDR3 DNA reads as TGTGCCAGCTCACCACAGGGCTCTGGAAACACCATATATTTT.

On this clone: At the DNA level, this CDR3 is encoded by other sequences in the same sample as well. CDR3: CASSGNEQFF. In DNA, the CDR3 is TGTGCCAGCAGTGGAAATGAGCAGTTCTTC. This chain links TRBV2 with TRBJ2-1; D is undetermined. Germline CDR1 is SNHLY and CDR2 is FYNNEI. CDR3 length: 10 residues. V lost 4 bases and J lost 7, with 2 bases in between. The full variable domain, its missing parts supplied by reference TRBV2 and TRBJ2-1, is EPEVTQTPSHQVTQMGQEVILRCVPISNHLYFYWYRQILGQKVEFLVSFYNNEISEKSEIFDDQFSVERPDGSNFTLKIRSTKLEDSAMYFCASSGNEQFFGPGTRLTVL.

This chain uses TRBV12-5 with TRBJ2-2; no clear D gene. V lost 3 bases and J 9 bases, leaving 8 bases between the germline ends. The length of the CDR3 is 12 residues. The germline V gene encodes CDR1 LGHNT and CDR2 FRNRAP. CDR3 bases: TGTGCTAGTGGTTTCGGGTACCGGGAGCTGTTTTTT. It is translated as CASGFGYRELFF.

J is TRBJ2-1 and V is TRBV6-1; possible D gene TRBD2, 7 bases. The CDR3 sequence is 15 residues long. Trimming took 7 bases from V and 3 from J, leaving 16 bases between them. CDR1 MNHNS and CDR2 SASEGT come from the germline V gene. CDR3 nucleotides: TGTGCCAGCACCCAGGGAGGGGGAAACTACAATGAGCAGTTCTTC. Its protein is CASTQGGGNYNEQFF.

V and J are TRBV2 and TRBJ1-1; D ambiguous. Trimming removed 2 bases from V and 0 bases from J, with 7 bases in between. The CDR3 is made up of 14 amino acids. Germline V gene lookup returns CDR1 SNHLY and CDR2 FYNNEI. CDR3 region: CASSESPLNTEAFF. CDR3 in DNA: TGTGCCAGCAGTGAAAGCCCGCTGAACACTGAAGCTTTCTTT.